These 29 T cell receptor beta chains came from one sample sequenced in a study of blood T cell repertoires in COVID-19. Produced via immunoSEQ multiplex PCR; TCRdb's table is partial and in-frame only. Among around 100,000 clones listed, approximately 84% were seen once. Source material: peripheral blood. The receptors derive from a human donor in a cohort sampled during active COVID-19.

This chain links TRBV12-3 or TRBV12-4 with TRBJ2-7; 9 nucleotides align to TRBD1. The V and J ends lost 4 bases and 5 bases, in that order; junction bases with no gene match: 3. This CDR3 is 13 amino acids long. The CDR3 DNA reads TGTGCCAGCAGTTCCACAGGGGGCCACGAGCAGTACTTC. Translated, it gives CASSSTGGHEQYF.

The CDR3 region has the DNA TGTGCCAGCAGTCCCGGGGGGGTCTACGAGCAGTACTTC. Translation gives CASSPGGVYEQYF. The chain carries TRBV6-5 and TRBJ2-7; 8 bases map to TRBD2. V lost 5 bases, J lost 3 bases, and 3 bases stayed unmatched. Germline-derived CDR1 and CDR2 are MNHEY and SVGAGI. CDR3 length: 13 amino acids.

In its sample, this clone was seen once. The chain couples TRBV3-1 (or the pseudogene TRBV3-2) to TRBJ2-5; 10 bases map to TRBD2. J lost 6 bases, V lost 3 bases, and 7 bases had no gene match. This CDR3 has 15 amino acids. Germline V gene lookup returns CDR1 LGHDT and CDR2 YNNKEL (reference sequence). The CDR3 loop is CASSQSGRGGKTQYF. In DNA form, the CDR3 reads TGTGCCAGCAGCCAGAGCGGGAGGGGAGGGAAGACCCAGTACTTC.

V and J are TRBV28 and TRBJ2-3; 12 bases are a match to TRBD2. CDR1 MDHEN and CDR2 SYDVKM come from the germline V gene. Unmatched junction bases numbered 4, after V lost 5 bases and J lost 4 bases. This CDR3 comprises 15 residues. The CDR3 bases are TGTGCCAGCAGTGCGACTAGCGGGAGACCAGATACGCAGTATTTT. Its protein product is CASSATSGRPDTQYF. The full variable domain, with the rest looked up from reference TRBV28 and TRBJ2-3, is DVKVTQSSRYLVKRTGEKVFLECVQDMDHENMFWYRQDPGLGLRLIYFSYDVKMKEKGDIPEGYSVSREKKERFSLILESASTNQTSMYLCASSATSGRPDTQYFGPGTRLTVL.

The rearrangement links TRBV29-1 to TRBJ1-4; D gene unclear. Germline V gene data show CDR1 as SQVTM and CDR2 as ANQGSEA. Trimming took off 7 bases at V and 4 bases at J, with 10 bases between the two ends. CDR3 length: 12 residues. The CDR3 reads CSGGWSNEKLFF. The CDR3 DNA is TGCAGCGGTGGATGGAGTAATGAAAAACTGTTTTTT.

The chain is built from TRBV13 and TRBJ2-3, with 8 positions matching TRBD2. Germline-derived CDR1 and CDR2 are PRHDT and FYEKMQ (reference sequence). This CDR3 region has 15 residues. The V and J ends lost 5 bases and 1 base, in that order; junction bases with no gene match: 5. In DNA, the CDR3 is TGTGCCAGCAGCCCGAGCGGGAGCGGCACAGATACGCAGTATTTT. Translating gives CASSPSGSGTDTQYF.

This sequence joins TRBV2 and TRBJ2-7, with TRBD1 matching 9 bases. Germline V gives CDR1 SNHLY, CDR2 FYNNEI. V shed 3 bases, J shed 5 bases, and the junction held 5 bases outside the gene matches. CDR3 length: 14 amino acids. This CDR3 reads CASSDGQGYDEQYF. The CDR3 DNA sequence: TGTGCCAGCAGTGACGGACAGGGGTACGACGAGCAGTACTTC.

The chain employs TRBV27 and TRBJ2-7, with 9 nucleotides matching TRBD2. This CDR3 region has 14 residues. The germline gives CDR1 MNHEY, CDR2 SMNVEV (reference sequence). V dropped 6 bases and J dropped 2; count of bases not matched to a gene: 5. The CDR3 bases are TGTGCCAGCAGACCGGGACTAGCCCCCTACGAGCAGTACTTC. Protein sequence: CASRPGLAPYEQYF.

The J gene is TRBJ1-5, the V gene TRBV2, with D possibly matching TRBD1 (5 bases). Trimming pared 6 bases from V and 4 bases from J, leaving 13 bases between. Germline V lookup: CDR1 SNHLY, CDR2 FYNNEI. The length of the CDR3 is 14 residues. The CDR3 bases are TGTGCCAGCAGGACCAGGAAGGGGAATCAGCCCCAGCATTTT. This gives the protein CASRTRKGNQPQHF.

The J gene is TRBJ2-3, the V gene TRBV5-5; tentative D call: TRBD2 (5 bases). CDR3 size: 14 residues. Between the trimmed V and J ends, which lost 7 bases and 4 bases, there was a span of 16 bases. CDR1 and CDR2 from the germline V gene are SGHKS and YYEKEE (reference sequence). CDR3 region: CASSHGKGADTQYF. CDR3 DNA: TGTGCCAGCTCCCACGGGAAGGGTGCAGATACGCAGTATTTT.

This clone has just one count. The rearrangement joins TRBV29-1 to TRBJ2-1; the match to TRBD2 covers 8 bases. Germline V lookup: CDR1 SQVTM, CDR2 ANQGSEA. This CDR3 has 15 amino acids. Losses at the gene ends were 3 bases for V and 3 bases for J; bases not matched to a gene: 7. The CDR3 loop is CSVDTRAGVYNEQFF. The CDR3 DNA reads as TGCAGCGTTGATACTAGAGCGGGAGTCTACAATGAGCAGTTCTTC.

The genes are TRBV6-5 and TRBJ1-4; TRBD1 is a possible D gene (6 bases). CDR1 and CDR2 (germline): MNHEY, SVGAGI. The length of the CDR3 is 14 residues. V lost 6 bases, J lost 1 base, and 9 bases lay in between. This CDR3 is CASSHRETNEKLFF. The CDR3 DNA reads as TGTGCCAGCAGCCACAGGGAAACTAATGAAAAACTGTTTTTT.

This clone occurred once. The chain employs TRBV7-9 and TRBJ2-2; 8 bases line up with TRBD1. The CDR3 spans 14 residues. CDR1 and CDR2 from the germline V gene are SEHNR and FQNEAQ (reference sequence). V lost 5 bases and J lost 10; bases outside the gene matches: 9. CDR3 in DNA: TGTGCCAGCAGCCCGGGACAGGTATCCGAGGAGCTGTTTTTT. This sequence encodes CASSPGQVSEELFF. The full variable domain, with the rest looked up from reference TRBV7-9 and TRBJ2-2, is DTGVSQNPRHKITKRGQNVTFRCDPISEHNRLYWYRQTLGQGPEFLTYFQNEAQLEKSRLLSDRFSAERPKGSFSTLEIQRTEQGDSAMYLCASSPGQVSEELFFGEGSRLTVL.

The CDR3 region is CASSHPGQGGETQYF. CDR3 bases: TGTGCCAGCAGCCACCCGGGACAGGGAGGAGAGACCCAGTACTTC. The chain recombines TRBV4-2 with TRBJ2-5, with TRBD1 identical over 9 bases. The CDR3 is 15 amino acids. V trimming: 3 bases; J trimming: 4 bases; junction bases outside the gene matches: 6. Germline V lookup: CDR1 LGHNA, CDR2 YNFKEQ.

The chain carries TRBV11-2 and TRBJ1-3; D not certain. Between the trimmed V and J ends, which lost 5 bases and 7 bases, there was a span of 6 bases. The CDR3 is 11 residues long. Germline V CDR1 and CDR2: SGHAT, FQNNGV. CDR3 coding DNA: TGTGCCAGCAGCACCGGGAACACCATATATTTT. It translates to CASSTGNTIYF.

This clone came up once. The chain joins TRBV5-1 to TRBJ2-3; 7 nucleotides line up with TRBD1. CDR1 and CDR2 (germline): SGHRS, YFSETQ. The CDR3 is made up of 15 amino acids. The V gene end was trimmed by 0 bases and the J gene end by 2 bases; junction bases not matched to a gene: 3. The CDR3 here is CASSLEGQTTDTQYF. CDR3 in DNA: TGCGCCAGCAGCTTGGAGGGACAGACCACAGATACGCAGTATTTT.

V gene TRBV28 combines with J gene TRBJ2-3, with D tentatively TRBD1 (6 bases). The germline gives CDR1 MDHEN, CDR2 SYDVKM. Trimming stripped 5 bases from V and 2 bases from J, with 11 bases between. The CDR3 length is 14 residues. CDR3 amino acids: CASSVDRNTDTQYF. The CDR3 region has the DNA TGTGCCAGCAGTGTGGACAGAAACACAGATACGCAGTATTTT.

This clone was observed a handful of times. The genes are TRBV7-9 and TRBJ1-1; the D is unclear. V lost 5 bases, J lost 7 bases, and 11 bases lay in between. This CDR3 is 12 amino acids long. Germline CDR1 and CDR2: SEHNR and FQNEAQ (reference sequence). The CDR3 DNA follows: TGTGCCAGCAGCCAATCGAGTCTTGAAGCTTTCTTT. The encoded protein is CASSQSSLEAFF.

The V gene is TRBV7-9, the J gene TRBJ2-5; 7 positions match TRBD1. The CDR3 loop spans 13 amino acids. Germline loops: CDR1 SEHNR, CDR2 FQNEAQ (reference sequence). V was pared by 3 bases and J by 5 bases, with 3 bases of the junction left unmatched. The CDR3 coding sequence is TGTGCCAGCAGCTTTGAGGGACAGGAGACCCAGTACTTC. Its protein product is CASSFEGQETQYF. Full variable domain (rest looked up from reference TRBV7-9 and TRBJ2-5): DTGVSQNPRHKITKRGQNVTFRCDPISEHNRLYWYRQTLGQGPEFLTYFQNEAQLEKSRLLSDRFSAERPKGSFSTLEIQRTEQGDSAMYLCASSFEGQETQYFGPGTRLLVL.

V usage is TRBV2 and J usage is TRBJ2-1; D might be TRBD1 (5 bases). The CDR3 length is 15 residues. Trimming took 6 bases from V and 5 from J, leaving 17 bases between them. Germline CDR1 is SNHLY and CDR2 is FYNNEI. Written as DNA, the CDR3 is TGTGCCAGCAGGACCGACAGCCGTAGAGACAATGAGCAGTTCTTC. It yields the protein CASRTDSRRDNEQFF.

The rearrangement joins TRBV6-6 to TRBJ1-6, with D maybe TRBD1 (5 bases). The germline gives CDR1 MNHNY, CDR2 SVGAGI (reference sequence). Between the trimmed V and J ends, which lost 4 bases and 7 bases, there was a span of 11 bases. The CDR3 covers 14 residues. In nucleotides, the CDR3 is TGTGCCAGCAGTTTCGACAGCCACAATTCACCCCTCCACTTT. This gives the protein CASSFDSHNSPLHF.

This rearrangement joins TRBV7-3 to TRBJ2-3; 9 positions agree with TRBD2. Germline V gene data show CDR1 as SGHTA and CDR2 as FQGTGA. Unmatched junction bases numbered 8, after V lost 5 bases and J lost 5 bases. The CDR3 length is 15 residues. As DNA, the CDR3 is TGTGCCAGCAGCCCCTCAGCGGGAGGTAGAGATACGCAGTATTTT. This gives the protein CASSPSAGGRDTQYF.

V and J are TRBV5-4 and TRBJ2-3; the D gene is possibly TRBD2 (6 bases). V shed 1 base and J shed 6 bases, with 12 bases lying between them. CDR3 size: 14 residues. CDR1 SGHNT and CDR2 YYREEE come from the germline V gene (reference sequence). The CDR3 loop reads CASSLWGEGDTQYF. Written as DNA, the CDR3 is TGTGCCAGCAGCTTGTGGGGGGAAGGGGATACGCAGTATTTT.

The CDR3 sequence: CASRTGVIGYTF. The CDR3 DNA reads as TGTGCCAGCAGGACAGGGGTGATTGGCTACACCTTC. This chain links TRBV28 with TRBJ1-2; 8 positions agree with TRBD1. Looked up from germline, CDR1 is MDHEN and CDR2 is SYDVKM. J was trimmed by 7 bases and V by 6 bases; bases with no gene match: 4. The length of the CDR3 is 12 residues.

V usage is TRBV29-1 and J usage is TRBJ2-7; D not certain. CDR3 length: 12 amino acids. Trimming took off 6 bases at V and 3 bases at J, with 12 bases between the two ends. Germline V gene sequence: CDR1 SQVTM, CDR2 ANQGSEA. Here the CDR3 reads CSVAPAGYEQYF. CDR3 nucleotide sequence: TGCAGCGTGGCGCCCGCAGGCTACGAGCAGTACTTC.

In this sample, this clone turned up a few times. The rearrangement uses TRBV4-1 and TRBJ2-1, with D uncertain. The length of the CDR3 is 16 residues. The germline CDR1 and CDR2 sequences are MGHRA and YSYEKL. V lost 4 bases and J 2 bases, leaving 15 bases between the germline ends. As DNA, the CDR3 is TGCGCCAGCAGCCCCTCTTTGGTAGTACCCTACAATGAGCAGTTCTTC. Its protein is CASSPSLVVPYNEQFF.

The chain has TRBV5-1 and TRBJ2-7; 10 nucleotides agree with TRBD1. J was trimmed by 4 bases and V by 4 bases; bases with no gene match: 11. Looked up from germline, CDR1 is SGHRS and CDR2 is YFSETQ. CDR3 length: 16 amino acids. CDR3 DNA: TGCGCCAGCAGCGTTGCTCCGGGACAGGGGAGTTACGAGCAGTACTTC. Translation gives CASSVAPGQGSYEQYF.

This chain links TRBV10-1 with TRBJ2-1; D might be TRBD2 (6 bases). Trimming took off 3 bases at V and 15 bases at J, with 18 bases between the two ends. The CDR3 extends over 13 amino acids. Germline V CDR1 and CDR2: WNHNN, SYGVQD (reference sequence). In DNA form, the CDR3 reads TGCGCCAGCAGTGATCAATTTCGGGACTCGGTGTTCTTC. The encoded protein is CASSDQFRDSVFF.

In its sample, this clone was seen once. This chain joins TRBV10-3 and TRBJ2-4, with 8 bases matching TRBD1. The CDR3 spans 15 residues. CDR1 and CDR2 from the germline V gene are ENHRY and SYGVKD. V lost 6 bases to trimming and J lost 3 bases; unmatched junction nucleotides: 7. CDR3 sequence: CAISEDRAYKNIQYF. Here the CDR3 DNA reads TGTGCCATCAGCGAGGACAGGGCCTACAAAAACATTCAGTACTTC.